This T cell receptor (beta chain) was identified in a study of blood T cells in healthy people across ages. Study background: Template switching caught about one barcoded beta molecule for each two T cells. Study-level points and caveats: Unsorted PBMCs prevented conclusive naive versus antigen-experienced comparison. Diversity of TCR beta per million T cells declined in a roughly linear way with age.

Trimming cost V 2 bases and J 4 bases, with 17 bases left between them. The CDR3 loop spans 16 amino acids. Per the germline V gene, CDR1 is SGHTA and CDR2 is FQGNSA. PCR was performed a second time for about 6 to 12 cycles using a sample-barcoded 5' primer and a J-beta primer mix. Via MiXCR, TCRdb re-called the 5' RACE reads, giving one row per CDR3 protein. The sample has fewer than 1.5 million distinct CDR3 sequences, around 39% seen once; the top ten hold 7% to 9.5%. This clonotype has just a few counts. Its specificity is not known. The chain recombines TRBV7-2 with TRBJ2-5; the D gene is possibly TRBD2 (6 bases). This TCR derives from a woman between 18 and 29 years old in good health. What was sequenced was blood. The CDR3 sequence: CASSLSISGLGETQYF. DNA of the CDR3: TGTGCCAGCAGCTTATCGATTAGCGGCCTAGGAGAGACCCAGTACTTC.